This T cell receptor (beta chain) is from a study of immune evolution from preneoplasia to lung adenocarcinoma. Comment on this clone: What it binds is unknown.

Broader study findings: From normal lung to invasive adenocarcinoma, top clone frequencies appeared to decrease.

The method was immunoSEQ multiplex PCR; TCRdb's version includes in-frame clones alone and lacks a portion of them. The table lists about 7,400 clones, around 79% of them singletons. The CDR3 has 16 amino acids. Trimming removed 0 bases at V and 2 bases at J, with 12 bases between. The chain has TRBV5-3 and TRBJ2-1; tentative D call: TRBD2 (5 bases). TRBV5-3 is flagged as an ORF with uncertain function. This receptor was identified in a person aged 70 to 85 with lung adenocarcinoma. Input material: FFPE minimally invasive lung adenocarcinoma tissue. The CDR3 coding sequence is TGTGCCAGAAGCTTGGGTCGGCCCGGGGCCTACAATGAGCAGTTCTTC. It codes for CARSLGRPGAYNEQFF.